Only a few counts were recorded for the clone carrying this TCR beta chain. This sample is part of a study of blood T cell repertoires in COVID-19. CDR1 and CDR2 from the germline V gene are LNHDA and SQIVND (reference sequence). The CDR3 contains 14 residues. The ends lost 4 bases at V and 3 bases at J; junction bases unmatched: 5. Generated by immunoSEQ multiplex PCR, the TCRdb table keeps only in-frame clones and is missing some. The top ten hold roughly 9.8% of the sample, which has some 40,000 clones, 88% seen once. This receptor was taken from a human donor in a cohort sampled during active COVID-19. The sequencing sample was made of peripheral blood. This chain links TRBV19 with TRBJ2-7; 8 nucleotides align to TRBD2. The DNA of the CDR3 is TGTGCCAGTAGTACCCGGACTAGCAGCTACGAGCAGTACTTC. It specifies CASSTRTSSYEQYF.